The rows below give T cell receptor beta chains drawn from one sample of a study of glioma-infiltrating T cells. Using its own MiXCR run on the multiplex PCR reads, TCRdb lists one record per CDR3 protein. The repertoire holds 150,000 or so distinct CDR3 sequences, with approximately 40% as singletons. Material: glioma tissue, nonneoplastic brain tissue, or PBMCs (not recorded which). The receptors stem from a human donor with low-grade glioma or glioblastoma, undergoing nonglioma brain surgery, or in good health (not recorded which). Both conserved end residues are part of each CDR3. A D gene is named only where the DNA matches it firmly. Part of the rows lack a size; the others show once, few, many or a class for expanded clones.

TRBV24-1,TRBJ2-5,NA,TRBD1,CATSPRGQGETQYF,TGTGCCACCAGTCCGAGGGGGCAAGGGGAGACCCAGTACTTC
TRBV28,TRBJ1-1,few,TRBD1,CASRPDRDNTEAFF,TGTGCCAGCAGACCCGACAGGGACAACACTGAAGCTTTCTTT
TRBV5-1,TRBJ2-7,NA,TRBD2,CASSHERGASYEQYF,TGTGCCAGCAGCCACGAGCGGGGGGCCTCCTACGAGCAGTACTTC
TRBV10-2,TRBJ1-1,few,NA,CASSESNRANTEAFF,TGCGCCAGCAGTGAGTCTAACAGGGCGAACACTGAAGCTTTCTTT
TRBV27,TRBJ2-7,many,TRBD1,CASSLDRGYEQYF,TGTGCCAGCAGTTTGGACAGGGGGTACGAGCAGTACTTC
TRBV7-2,TRBJ2-1,NA,NA,CASSHSTGSSSYNEQFF,TGTGCCAGCAGCCACTCTACCGGCTCTAGCTCCTACAATGAGCAGTTCTTC
TRBV28,TRBJ1-2,NA,TRBD1,CASSYGTAYTF,TGTGCCAGCAGTTACGGGACAGCCTACACCTTC
TRBV15,TRBJ1-4,NA,NA,CAASRDLTDEKLFF,TGTGCCGCCAGCAGAGATTTGACTGATGAAAAACTGTTTTTT
TRBV7-2,TRBJ2-5,few,NA,CASSLQAQQETQYF,TGTGCCAGCAGCTTACAAGCGCAGCAAGAGACCCAGTACTTC
TRBV20-1,TRBJ1-6,few,NA,CSAMAGGNSPLHF,TGCAGTGCTATGGCAGGTGGAAATTCACCCCTCCACTTT
TRBV4-3,TRBJ1-1,NA,NA,CASSQDSYGNNEAFF,TGCGCCAGCAGCCAAGATAGTTACGGGAACAATGAAGCTTTCTTT
TRBV4-3,TRBJ2-1,NA,TRBD2,CASSQLQGLAGGEQFF,TGCGCCAGCAGCCAACTCCAAGGACTAGCGGGGGGAGAGCAGTTCTTC
TRBV6-6,TRBJ2-3,few,TRBD1,CASSYGTGGRTDTQYF,TGTGCCAGCAGTTACGGGACAGGGGGCAGGACAGATACGCAGTATTTT
TRBV19,TRBJ2-3,NA,TRBD2,CATRELAGGNTDTQYF,TGTGCCACCCGGGAACTAGCGGGGGGCAACACAGATACGCAGTATTTT
TRBV6-2/TRBV6-3,TRBJ2-2,NA,NA,CASSYGPANTGELFF,TGTGCCAGCAGTTATGGACCCGCGAACACCGGGGAGCTGTTTTTT
TRBV4-1,TRBJ2-3,NA,NA,CASSSDYYTQYF,TGTGCCAGCAGCTCGGACTATTATACGCAGTATTTT
TRBV7-9,TRBJ2-1,NA,NA,CGVGGLNEQFF,TGTGGCGTCGGGGGCCTTAATGAGCAGTTCTTC
TRBV4-3,TRBJ1-5,NA,NA,CASSLHRVGQPQHF,TGCGCCAGCAGCCTACACAGGGTAGGTCAGCCCCAGCATTTT
TRBV6-2/TRBV6-3,TRBJ2-5,few,TRBD2,CASRRDATSGNQETQYF,TGTGCCAGCAGGCGGGACGCGACTAGCGGGAACCAAGAGACCCAGTACTTC
TRBV4-2,TRBJ1-1,NA,NA,CASSRTKDRNTEAFF,TGTGCCAGCAGCCGAACGAAGGACAGAAACACTGAAGCTTTCTTT
TRBV10-2,TRBJ1-2,few,NA,CASSEQPRYGYTF,TGCGCCAGCAGTGAACAGCCTCGCTATGGCTACACCTTC
TRBV20-1,TRBJ2-1,NA,TRBD2,CSAPAGGPRNEQFF,TGCAGTGCCCCAGCGGGGGGGCCTAGGAATGAGCAGTTCTTC
TRBV20-1,TRBJ1-3,few,NA,CSARDYRRGGGNTIYF,TGCAGTGCTAGAGATTATCGCAGGGGCGGTGGAAACACCATATATTTT
TRBV4-2,TRBJ2-3,few,TRBD2,CASSQTGTSEDTQYF,TGTGCCAGCAGCCAGACCGGGACTAGCGAGGATACGCAGTATTTT
TRBV7-2,TRBJ2-5,NA,NA,CASSSTETQYF,TGTGCCAGCAGCTCCACGGAGACCCAGTACTTC
TRBV7-6,TRBJ2-5,many,NA,CASSESQETQYF,TGTGCCAGCAGCGAGAGCCAAGAGACCCAGTACTTC
TRBV7-6,TRBJ1-1,few,NA,CASSLVALGNTEAFF,TGTGCCAGCAGCTTGGTGGCCCTTGGGAACACTGAAGCTTTCTTT
TRBV7-2,TRBJ2-7,few,NA,CASGSGLYEQYF,TGTGCCAGCGGATCGGGTTTATACGAGCAGTACTTC
TRBV27,TRBJ2-5,few,TRBD2,CASSPSLAGQETQYF,TGTGCCAGCAGCCCCTCACTAGCGGGCCAAGAGACCCAGTACTTC
TRBV28,TRBJ1-3,NA,TRBD1,CASSLLQGEDTIYF,TGTGCCAGCAGTTTATTGCAGGGGGAAGACACCATATATTTT
TRBV6-1,TRBJ1-5,few,TRBD1,CASSQGATNQPQHF,TGTGCCAGCAGCCAGGGGGCGACCAATCAGCCCCAGCATTTT
TRBV27,TRBJ2-2,NA,NA,CASSLRGPPGELFF,TGTGCCAGCAGTTTAAGGGGACCCCCCGGGGAGCTGTTTTTT
TRBV5-1,TRBJ1-1,NA,NA,CASSGPGTANTEAFF,TGCGCCAGCAGCGGACCCGGGACCGCGAACACTGAAGCTTTCTTT
TRBV7-2,TRBJ2-4,NA,NA,CASSLGRGAKNIQYF,TGTGCCAGCAGCTTAGGCCGGGGCGCCAAAAACATTCAGTACTTC
TRBV27,TRBJ2-1,few,NA,CASSLRGPSSYNEQFF,TGTGCCAGCAGTTTGCGGGGCCCCAGCTCCTACAATGAGCAGTTCTTC
TRBV29-1,TRBJ2-7,NA,NA,CSVGDSYEQYF,TGCAGCGTTGGAGACAGCTACGAGCAGTACTTC
TRBV2,TRBJ2-7,once,NA,CASSESQFSYEQYF,TGTGCCAGCAGTGAAAGTCAATTTTCCTACGAGCAGTACTTC
TRBV4-3,TRBJ1-1,NA,NA,CASSKGSTEAFF,TGCGCCAGCAGCAAGGGGAGCACTGAAGCTTTCTTT
TRBV20-1,TRBJ1-1,NA,TRBD1,CSAFPQGAVTEAFF,TGCAGTGCGTTCCCGCAGGGGGCGGTCACTGAAGCTTTCTTT
TRBV6-1,TRBJ2-4,few,NA,CASAGAAKNIQYF,TGTGCCAGCGCAGGGGCAGCCAAAAACATTCAGTACTTC
TRBV20-1,TRBJ1-3,once,TRBD1,CSATGTGSGNTIYF,TGCAGTGCTACAGGGACAGGGTCTGGAAACACCATATATTTT
TRBV28,TRBJ1-5,NA,NA,CASRISNQPQHF,TGTGCCAGCAGGATTAGCAATCAGCCCCAGCATTTT
TRBV2,TRBJ1-6,few,TRBD1,CASSAPKGQGRRIGSPLHF,TGTGCCAGCAGCGCCCCGAAGGGACAGGGGCGACGGATCGGTTCACCCCTCCACTTT
TRBV4-3,TRBJ2-3,NA,NA,CASSQDGSTSTDTQYF,TGCGCCAGCAGCCAAGATGGAAGTACTAGCACAGATACGCAGTATTTT
TRBV28,TRBJ1-3,NA,NA,CASSLRATGNTIYF,TGTGCCAGCAGTTTAAGGGCCACTGGAAACACCATATATTTT
TRBV6-1,TRBJ2-1,many,NA,CASRTGPFKQFF,TGTGCCAGCAGAACCGGACCTTTTAAGCAGTTCTTC
TRBV20-1,TRBJ2-3,NA,TRBD2,CSADGLAGGDTQYF,TGCAGTGCCGATGGCCTAGCGGGGGGAGATACGCAGTATTTT
TRBV6-2/TRBV6-3,TRBJ1-1,NA,NA,CASSWAGPMNTEAFF,TGTGCCAGCAGTTGGGCGGGACCGATGAACACTGAAGCTTTCTTT
TRBV11-2,TRBJ2-7,NA,NA,CASSLSPPGEQYF,TGTGCCAGCAGCTTAAGTCCGCCGGGGGAGCAGTACTTC
TRBV7-6,TRBJ2-1,NA,NA,CASSLGETSPRIGSYNEQFF,TGTGCCAGCAGCTTAGGGGAAACTAGCCCGCGGATTGGATCCTACAATGAGCAGTTCTTC